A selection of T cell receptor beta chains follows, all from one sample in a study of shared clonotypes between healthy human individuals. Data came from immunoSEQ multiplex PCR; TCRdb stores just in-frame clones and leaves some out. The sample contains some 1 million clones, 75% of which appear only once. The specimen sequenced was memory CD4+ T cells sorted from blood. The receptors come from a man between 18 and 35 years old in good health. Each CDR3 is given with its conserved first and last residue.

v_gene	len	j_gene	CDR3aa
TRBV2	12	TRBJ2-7	CASSVGFSEQYF
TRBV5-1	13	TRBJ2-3	CASSTTGTDTQYF
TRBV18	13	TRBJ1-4	CASSPGLDEKLFF
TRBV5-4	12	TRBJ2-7	CASSLDNIEQYF
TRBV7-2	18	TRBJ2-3	CASSSESGSVSPTDTQYF
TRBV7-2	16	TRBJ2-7	CASSLSVAGAVYEQYF
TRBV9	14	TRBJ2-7	CASNRDGPAYEQYF
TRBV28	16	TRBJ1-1	CASSFGPRGWGTEAFF
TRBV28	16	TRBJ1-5	CASSEQTGRSNQPQHF
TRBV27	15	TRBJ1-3	CASSRQGSFGNTIYF
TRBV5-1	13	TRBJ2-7	CASSTGTPYEQYF
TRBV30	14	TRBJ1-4	CAWSLGGLGEKLFF
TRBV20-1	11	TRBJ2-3	CSASGWDTQYF
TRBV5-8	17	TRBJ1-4	CASSLGQAKTTNEKLFF
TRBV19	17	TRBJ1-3	CASSARGQASSGNTIYF
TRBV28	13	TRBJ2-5	CASSLWSEETQYF
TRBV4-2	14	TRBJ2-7	CASSQDASPYEQYF
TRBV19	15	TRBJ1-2	CASRATGGSNYGYTF
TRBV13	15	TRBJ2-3	CASSALTGLTDTQYF
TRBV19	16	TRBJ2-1	CASSIGSSGGHNEQFF
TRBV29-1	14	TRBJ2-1	CSIPGQGARNEQFF
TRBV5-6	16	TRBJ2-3	CASSLDPGSGGNTQYF
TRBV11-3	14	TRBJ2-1	CASRRDTDGGEQFF
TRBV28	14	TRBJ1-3	CASSLVINGNTIYF
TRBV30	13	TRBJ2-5	CAWGGLAGETQYF
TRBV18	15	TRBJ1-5	CASSQTVSSNQPQHF
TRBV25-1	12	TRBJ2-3	CASSEAGDTQYF
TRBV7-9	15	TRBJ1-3	CASSSQVLSGNTIYF
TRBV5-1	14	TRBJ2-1	CASSPGRFGNEQFF
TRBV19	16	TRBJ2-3	CASSIGLAFSTDTQYF
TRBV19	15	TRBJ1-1	CASSMGIGMNTEAFF
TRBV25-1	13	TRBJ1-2	CASSEQGANGYTF
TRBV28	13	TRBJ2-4	CASSLGRQNIQYF
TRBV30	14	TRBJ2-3	CAWSSGTSVNAQYF
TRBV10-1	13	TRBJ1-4	CASSEGPNEKLFF
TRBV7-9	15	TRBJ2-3	CASTPRTEIADTQYF
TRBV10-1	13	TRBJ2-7	CASSSGATYEQYF
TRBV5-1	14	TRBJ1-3	CASSPGTAGNTIYF
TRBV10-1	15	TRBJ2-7	CASSEYFSVSYEQYF
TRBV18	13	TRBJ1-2	CASSRDGGYGYTF
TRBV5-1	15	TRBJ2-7	CASSSYTGGDPRQYF
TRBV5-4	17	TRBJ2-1	CASTPRGPTSAGNEQFF
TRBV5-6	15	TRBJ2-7	CASSRPLGPGNEQYF